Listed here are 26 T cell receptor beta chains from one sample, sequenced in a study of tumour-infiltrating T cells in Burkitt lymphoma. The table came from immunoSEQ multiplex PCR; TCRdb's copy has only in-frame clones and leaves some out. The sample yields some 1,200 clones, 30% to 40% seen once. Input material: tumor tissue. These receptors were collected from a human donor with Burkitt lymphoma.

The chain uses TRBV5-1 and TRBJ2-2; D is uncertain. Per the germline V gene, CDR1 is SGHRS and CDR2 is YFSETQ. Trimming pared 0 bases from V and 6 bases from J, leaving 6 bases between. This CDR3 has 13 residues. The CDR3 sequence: CASSLESPGELFF. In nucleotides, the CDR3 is TGCGCCAGCAGCTTGGAGAGTCCCGGGGAGCTGTTTTTT.

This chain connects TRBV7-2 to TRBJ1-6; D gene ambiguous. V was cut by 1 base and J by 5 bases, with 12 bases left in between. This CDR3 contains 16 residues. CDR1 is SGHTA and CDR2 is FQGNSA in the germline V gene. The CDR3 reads CASSLGSPGDNSPLHF. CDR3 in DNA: TGTGCCAGCAGCTTAGGCTCGCCCGGGGATAATTCACCCCTCCACTTT.

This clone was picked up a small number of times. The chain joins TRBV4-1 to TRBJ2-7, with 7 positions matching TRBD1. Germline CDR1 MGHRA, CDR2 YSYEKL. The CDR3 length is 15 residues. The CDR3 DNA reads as TGCGCCAGCAACCAAGCGACCGGGACAGTCTACGAGCAGTACGTC. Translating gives CASNQATGTVYEQYV.

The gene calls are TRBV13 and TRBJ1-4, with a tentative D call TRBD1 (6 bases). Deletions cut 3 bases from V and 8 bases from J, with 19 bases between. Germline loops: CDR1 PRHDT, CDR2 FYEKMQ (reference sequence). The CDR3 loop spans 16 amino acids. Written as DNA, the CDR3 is TGTGCCAGCAGCTTTACCGCAGGGGCGTCGGACGAAAAACTGTTTTTT. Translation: CASSFTAGASDEKLFF.

For the CDR3, the DNA is TGCAGCGTTGAAGATCCGGGCCTCATTGAGGCGGATGAGCAGTTCTTC. Its translation: CSVEDPGLIEADEQFF. The rearrangement joins TRBV29-1 to TRBJ2-1; D is uncertain. This CDR3 has 16 residues. The germline V gene has CDR1 SQVTM and CDR2 ANQGSEA. V was clipped by 0 bases and J by 8 bases, with 20 bases between them.

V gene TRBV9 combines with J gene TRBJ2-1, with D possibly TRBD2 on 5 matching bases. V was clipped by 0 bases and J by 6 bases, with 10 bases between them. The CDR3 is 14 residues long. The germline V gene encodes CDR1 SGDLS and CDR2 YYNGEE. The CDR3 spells CASSVAIAINEQFF. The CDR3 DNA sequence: TGTGCCAGCAGCGTAGCTATAGCGATCAATGAGCAGTTCTTC.

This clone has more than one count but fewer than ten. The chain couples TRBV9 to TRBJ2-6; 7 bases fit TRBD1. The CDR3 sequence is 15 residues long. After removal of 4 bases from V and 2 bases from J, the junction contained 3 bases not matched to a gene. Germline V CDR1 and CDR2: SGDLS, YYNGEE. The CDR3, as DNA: TGTGCCAGCAGCTTTGACAGGGCTGGGGCCAACGTCCTGACTTTC. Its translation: CASSFDRAGANVLTF. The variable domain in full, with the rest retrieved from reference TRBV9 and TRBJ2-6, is DSGVTQTPKHLITATGQRVTLRCSPRSGDLSVYWYQQSLDQGLQFLIQYYNGEERAKGNILERFSAQQFPDLHSELNLSSLELGDSALYFCASSFDRAGANVLTFGAGSRLTVL.

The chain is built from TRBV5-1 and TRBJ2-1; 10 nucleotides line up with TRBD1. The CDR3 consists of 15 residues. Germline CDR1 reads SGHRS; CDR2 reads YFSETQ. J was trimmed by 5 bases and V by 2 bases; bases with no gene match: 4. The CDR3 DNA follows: TGCGCCAGCAGCTTAAGACAGGGGGCGGACAATGAGCAGTTCTTC. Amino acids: CASSLRQGADNEQFF.

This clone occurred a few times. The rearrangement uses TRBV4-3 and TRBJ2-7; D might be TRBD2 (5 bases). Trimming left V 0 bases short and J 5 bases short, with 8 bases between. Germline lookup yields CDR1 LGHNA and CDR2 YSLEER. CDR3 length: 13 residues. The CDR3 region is CASSQDRGHEQYF. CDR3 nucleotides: TGCGCCAGCAGCCAAGATCGGGGTCACGAGCAGTACTTC.

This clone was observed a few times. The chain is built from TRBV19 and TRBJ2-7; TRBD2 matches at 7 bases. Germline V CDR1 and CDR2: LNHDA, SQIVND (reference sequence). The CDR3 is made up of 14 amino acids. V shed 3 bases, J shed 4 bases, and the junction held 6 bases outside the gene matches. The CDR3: CASSIAGEPYEQYV. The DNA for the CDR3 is TGTGCCAGTAGTATTGCGGGAGAACCATACGAGCAGTACGTC.

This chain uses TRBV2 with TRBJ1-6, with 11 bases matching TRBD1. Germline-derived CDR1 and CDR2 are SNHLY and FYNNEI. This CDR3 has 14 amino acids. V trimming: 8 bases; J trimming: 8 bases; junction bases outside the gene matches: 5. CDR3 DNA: TGTGCCAGCCGGGACAGGGGGTCACATTCACCCCTCCACTTT. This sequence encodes CASRDRGSHSPLHF.

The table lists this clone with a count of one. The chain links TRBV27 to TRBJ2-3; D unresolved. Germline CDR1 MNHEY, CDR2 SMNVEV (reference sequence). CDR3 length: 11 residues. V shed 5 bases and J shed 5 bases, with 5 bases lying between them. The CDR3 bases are TGTGCCAGCAGTCCGGGAGATACGCAGTATTTT. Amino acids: CASSPGDTQYF.

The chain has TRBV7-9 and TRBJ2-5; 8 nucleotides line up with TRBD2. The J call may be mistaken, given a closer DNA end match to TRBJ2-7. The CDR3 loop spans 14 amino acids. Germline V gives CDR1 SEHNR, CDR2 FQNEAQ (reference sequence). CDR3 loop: CASSPLGGGREQYF. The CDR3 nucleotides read TGTGCCAGCAGCCCCCTCGGGGGGGGGCGCGAGCAGTACTTC.

The CDR3, as DNA: TGTGCCAGCAGTCCGACTAACGAATACAATGAGCAGTTCTTC. This codes for CASSPTNEYNEQFF. The V and J genes are TRBV27 and TRBJ2-1, with D possibly being TRBD2 (5 bases). V lost 5 bases and J 4 bases, leaving 12 bases between the germline ends. This CDR3 has 14 residues. Germline V gene sequence: CDR1 MNHEY, CDR2 SMNVEV (reference sequence).

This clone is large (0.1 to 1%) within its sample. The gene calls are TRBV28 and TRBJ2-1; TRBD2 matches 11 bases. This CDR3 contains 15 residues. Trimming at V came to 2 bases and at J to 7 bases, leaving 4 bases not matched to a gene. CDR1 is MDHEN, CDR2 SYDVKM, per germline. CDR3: CASSLGTSGRNEQFF. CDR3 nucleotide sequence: TGTGCCAGCAGTTTAGGGACTAGCGGACGGAATGAGCAGTTCTTC.

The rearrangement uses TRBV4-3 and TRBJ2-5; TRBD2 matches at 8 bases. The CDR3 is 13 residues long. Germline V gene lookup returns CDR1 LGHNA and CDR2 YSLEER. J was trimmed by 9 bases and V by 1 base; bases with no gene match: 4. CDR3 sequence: CASSQGGAGAQYF. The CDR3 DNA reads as TGCGCCAGCAGCCAAGGTGGAGCGGGAGCCCAGTACTTC.

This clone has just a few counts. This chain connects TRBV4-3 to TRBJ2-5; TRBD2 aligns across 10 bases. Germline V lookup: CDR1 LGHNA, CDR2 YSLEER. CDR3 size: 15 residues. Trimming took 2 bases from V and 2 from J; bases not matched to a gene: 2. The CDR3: CASSQRTSGQETQYF. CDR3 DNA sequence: TGCGCCAGCAGCCAACGGACTAGCGGTCAAGAGACCCAGTACTTC.

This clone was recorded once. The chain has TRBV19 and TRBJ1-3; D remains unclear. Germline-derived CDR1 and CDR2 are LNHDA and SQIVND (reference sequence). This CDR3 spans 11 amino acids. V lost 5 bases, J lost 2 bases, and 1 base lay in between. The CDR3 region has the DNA TGTGCCAGTAGTGCTGGAAACACCATATATTTT. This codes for CASSAGNTIYF.

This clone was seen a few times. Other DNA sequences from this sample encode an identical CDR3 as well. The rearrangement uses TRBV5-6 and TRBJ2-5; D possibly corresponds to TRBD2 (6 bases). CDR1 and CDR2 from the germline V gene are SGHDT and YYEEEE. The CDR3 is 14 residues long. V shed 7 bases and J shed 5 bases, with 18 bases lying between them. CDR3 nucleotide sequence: TGTGCCAGCGGGGACTGGGGGTTTAGCGAGACCCAGTACTTC. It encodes CASGDWGFSETQYF.

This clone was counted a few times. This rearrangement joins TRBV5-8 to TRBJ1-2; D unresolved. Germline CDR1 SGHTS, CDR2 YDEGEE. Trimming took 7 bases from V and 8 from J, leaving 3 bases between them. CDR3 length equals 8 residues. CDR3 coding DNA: TGTGCCAGCGGGGGCTACACCTTC. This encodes CASGGYTF.

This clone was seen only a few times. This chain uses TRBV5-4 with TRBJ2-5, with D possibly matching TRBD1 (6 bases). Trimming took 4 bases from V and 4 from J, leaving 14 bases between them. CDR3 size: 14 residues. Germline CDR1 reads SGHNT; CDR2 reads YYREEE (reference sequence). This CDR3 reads CASSPKGDLETQYF. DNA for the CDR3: TGTGCCAGCAGCCCGAAGGGGGATTTAGAGACCCAGTACTTC.

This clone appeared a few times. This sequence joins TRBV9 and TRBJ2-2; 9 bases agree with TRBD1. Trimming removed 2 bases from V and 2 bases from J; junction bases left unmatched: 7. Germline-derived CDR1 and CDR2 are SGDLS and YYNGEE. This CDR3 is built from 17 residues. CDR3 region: CASSVRRDRDNTGELFF. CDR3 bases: TGTGCCAGCAGCGTTCGCCGGGACAGGGATAACACCGGGGAGCTGTTTTTT.

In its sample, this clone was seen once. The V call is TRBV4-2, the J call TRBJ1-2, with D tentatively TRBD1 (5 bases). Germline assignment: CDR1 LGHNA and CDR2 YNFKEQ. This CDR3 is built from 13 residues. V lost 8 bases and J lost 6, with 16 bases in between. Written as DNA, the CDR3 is TGTGCCAGCCTAAGCAGAGGGGTAGATGGCTACACCTTC. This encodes CASLSRGVDGYTF.

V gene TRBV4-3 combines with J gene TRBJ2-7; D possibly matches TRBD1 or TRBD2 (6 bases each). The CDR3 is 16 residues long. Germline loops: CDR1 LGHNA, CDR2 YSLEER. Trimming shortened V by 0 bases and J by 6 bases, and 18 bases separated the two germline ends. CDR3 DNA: TGCGCCAGCAGCCAAGAAAGAAGGGGGGCCCTGGGCGAGCAGTACTTC. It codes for CASSQERRGALGEQYF.

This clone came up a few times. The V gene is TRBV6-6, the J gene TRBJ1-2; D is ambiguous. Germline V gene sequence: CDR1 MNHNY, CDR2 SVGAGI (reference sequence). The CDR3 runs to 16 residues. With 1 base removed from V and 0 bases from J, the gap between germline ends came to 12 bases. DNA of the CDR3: TGTGCCAGCAGTTACTTTGGCGGGGAAGCTAACTATGGCTACACCTTC. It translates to CASSYFGGEANYGYTF.

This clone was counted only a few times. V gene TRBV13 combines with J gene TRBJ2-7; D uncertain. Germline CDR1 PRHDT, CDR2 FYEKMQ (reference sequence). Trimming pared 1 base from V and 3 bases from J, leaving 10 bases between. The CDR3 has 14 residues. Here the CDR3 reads CASSLAGYLYEQYV. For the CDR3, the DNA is TGTGCCAGCAGCTTAGCCGGGTATCTCTACGAGCAGTACGTC.